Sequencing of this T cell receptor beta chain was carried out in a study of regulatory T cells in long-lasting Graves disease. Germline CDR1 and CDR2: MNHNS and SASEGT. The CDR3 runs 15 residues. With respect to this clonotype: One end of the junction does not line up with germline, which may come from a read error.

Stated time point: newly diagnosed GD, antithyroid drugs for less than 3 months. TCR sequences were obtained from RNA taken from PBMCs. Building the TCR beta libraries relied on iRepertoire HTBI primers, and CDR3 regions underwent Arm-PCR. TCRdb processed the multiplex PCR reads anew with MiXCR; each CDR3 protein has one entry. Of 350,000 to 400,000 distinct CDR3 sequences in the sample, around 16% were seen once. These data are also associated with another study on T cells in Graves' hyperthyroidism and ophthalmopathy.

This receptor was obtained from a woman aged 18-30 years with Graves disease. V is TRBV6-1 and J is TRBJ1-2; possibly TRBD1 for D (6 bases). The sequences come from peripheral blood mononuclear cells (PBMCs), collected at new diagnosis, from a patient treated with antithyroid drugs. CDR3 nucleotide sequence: TGTGCCAGCAGAGAAGGACAGCCACAAAGTTATGGCTACACCTTC. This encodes CASREGQPQSYGYTF.